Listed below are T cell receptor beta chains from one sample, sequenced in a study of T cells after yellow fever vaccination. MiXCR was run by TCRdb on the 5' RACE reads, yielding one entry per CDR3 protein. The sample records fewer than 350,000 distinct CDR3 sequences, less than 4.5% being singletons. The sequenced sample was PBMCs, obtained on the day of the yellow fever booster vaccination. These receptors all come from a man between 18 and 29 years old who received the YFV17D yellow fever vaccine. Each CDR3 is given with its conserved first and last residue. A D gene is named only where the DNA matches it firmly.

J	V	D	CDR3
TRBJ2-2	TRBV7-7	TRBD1	CASSSTGGHTGELFF
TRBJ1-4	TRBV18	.	CASSPAGAGGGKLFF
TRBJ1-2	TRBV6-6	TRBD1	CASIPGQGANYGYTF
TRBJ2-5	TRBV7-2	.	CASRLSKTQYF
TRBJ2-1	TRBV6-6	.	CASSRGIYNEQFF
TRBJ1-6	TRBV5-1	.	CASGPSEGVSPLHF
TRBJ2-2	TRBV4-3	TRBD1	CASSQLTGANTGELFF
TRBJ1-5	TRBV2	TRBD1	CASSGTGGNQPQHF
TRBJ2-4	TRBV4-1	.	CASSPPGVLGDIQYF
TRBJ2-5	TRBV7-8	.	CASTRRVSETQYF
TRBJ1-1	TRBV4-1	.	CASSSGPTTEAFF
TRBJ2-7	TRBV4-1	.	CASSQLGTPTGLYEQYF
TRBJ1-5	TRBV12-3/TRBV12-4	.	CASSSELGQPQHF
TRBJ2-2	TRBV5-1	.	CASSFGGRSGELFF
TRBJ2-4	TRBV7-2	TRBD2	CASSRDYGAKNIQYF
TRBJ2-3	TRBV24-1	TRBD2	CATSLPSGGSTDTQYF
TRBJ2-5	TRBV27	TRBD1	CASRTGGGYSGQTQYF
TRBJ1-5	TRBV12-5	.	CASGASTRGYQPQHF
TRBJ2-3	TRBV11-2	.	CASSSHSRDTQYF
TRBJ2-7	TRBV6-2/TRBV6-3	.	CASSYQIFLTPYEQYF
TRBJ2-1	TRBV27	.	CASRWGNEQFF
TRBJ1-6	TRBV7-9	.	CASSHRQEEPLHF
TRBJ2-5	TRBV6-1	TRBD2	CASTYLSGEQETQYF
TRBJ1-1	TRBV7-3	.	CASSIDSETEAFF
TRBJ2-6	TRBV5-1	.	CASSLPQGSGANVLTF
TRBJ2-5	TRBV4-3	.	CASSQEAQGRETQYF
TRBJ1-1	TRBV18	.	CASSPEATGAFF
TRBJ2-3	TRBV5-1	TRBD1	CASSPWTGADTQYF
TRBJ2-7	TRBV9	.	CASSGSQGSYEQYF
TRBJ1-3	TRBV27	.	CASRASSGNTIYF
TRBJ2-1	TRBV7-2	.	CASSLKSRNEQFF
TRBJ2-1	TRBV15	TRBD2	CATSRLTLAGRYNEQFF
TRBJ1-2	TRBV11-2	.	CASSLAHREGGYTF
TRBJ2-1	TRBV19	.	CASSSRGKGVSYNEQFF
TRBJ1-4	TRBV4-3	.	CASSLGWGVNEKLFF
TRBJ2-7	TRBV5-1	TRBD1	CASSLPDRFNEQYF
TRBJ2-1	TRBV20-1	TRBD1	CSAPGQGFDEQFF
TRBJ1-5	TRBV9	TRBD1	CASSAGTGGNQPQHF
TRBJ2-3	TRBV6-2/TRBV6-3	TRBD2	CASSYPSGGGRTDTQYF
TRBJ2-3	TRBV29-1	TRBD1	CSVEGTGYTDTQYF
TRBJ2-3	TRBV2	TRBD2	CASYPPGRGADTQYF
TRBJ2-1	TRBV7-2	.	CASSLDWGEQFF
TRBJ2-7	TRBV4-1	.	CASSQVLGSYEQYF
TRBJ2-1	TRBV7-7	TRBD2	CATSPGEGYNEQFF
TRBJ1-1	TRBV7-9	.	CASSFEGGTEAFF
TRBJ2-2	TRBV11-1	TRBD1	CASSDRDRGYDTGELFF
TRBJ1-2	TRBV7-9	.	CASSPRQENYGYTF
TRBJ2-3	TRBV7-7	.	CASSPGLTITDTQYF
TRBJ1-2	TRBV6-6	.	CASSYGAANYGYTF
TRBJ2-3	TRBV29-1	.	CSVEAGAGTRTDTQYF
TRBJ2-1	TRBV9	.	CASSPDGGFF
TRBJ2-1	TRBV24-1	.	CATRGRNVSSYNEQFF
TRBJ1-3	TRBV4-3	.	CASSHNRFSGNTIYF
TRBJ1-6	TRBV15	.	CATSRDADGPRSPLHF
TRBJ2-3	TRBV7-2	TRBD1	CASSLVGTGSTDTQYF
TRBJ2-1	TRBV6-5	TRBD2	CASSHPASGGDHPYYNEQFF
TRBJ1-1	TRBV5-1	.	CASSLAGGRYTEAFF